The 22 T cell receptor beta chains listed next were all sequenced from one sample in a study of siplizumab effects on memory and regulatory T cells. The table came from immunoSEQ multiplex PCR; TCRdb's copy has only in-frame clones and leaves some out. This table has approximately 94,000 clones, roughly 93% appearing once. Sequenced material: CD8+ T cells sorted from blood. These receptor sequences come from a human donor in good health.

V usage is TRBV7-6 and J usage is TRBJ2-6; TRBD1 matches at 7 bases. CDR3 length: 17 residues. CDR1 and CDR2 (germline): SGHVS, FNYEAQ. With 5 bases clipped from V and 2 bases from J, the junction kept 9 bases outside the gene matches. The CDR3 DNA sequence: TGTGCCAGCAGCAAAACCCGGGACAGCGCTGGGGCCAACGTCCTGACTTTC. It yields the protein CASSKTRDSAGANVLTF.

The rearrangement links TRBV9 to TRBJ1-4; the match to TRBD1 covers 7 bases. The CDR3 runs to 14 residues. Germline values: CDR1 SGDLS, CDR2 YYNGEE. Trimming removed 3 bases from V and 4 bases from J; junction bases left unmatched: 3. The CDR3 DNA sequence: TGTGCCAGCAGCGAGGGGGCAGGTAATGAAAAACTGTTTTTT. It encodes CASSEGAGNEKLFF.

The chain combines TRBV6-5 with TRBJ1-6, with D uncertain. Germline CDR1 and CDR2: MNHEY and SVGAGI. The CDR3 is 10 residues long. Trimming removed 8 bases from V and 10 bases from J, with 6 bases in between. The CDR3 nucleotides are TGTGCCAGCGGTTGGTCACCCCTCCACTTT. This codes for CASGWSPLHF.

The rearrangement links TRBV9 to TRBJ2-1; 7 nucleotides line up with TRBD1. CDR1 is SGDLS and CDR2 is YYNGEE in the germline V gene. Trimming took 0 bases from V and 3 from J; bases not matched to a gene: 3. This CDR3 spans 15 amino acids. CDR3 bases: TGTGCCAGCAGCGTAGAAGGACAGGACTACAATGAGCAGTTCTTC. This encodes CASSVEGQDYNEQFF. Complete variable domain (other parts from reference TRBV9 and TRBJ2-1): DSGVTQTPKHLITATGQRVTLRCSPRSGDLSVYWYQQSLDQGLQFLIQYYNGEERAKGNILERFSAQQFPDLHSELNLSSLELGDSALYFCASSVEGQDYNEQFFGPGTRLTVL.

This clone was counted a single time. The chain combines TRBV13 with TRBJ2-1; the D gene is possibly TRBD1 (6 bases). V gave up 4 bases and J gave up 4 bases, with 14 bases separating them. The CDR3 totals 15 residues. The germline gives CDR1 PRHDT, CDR2 FYEKMQ (reference sequence). As DNA, the CDR3 is TGTGCCAGCAGCTACCGGGGCAGGGGTTACAATGAGCAGTTCTTC. Amino acids: CASSYRGRGYNEQFF.

The rearrangement joins TRBV4-1 to TRBJ2-3; possibly TRBD1 for D (6 bases). The germline V and J ends were trimmed by 3 bases and 1 base, with 26 bases remaining between them. Germline V gene lookup returns CDR1 MGHRA and CDR2 YSYEKL. The length of the CDR3 is 20 residues. CDR3 amino acids: CASSHLEGDPNQLGTDTQYF. CDR3 nucleotides: TGCGCCAGCAGCCATTTAGAGGGGGATCCAAACCAACTAGGCACAGATACGCAGTATTTT.

V and J are TRBV25-1 and TRBJ1-1; D gene unclear. Trimming cost V 1 base and J 1 base, with 4 bases left between them. This CDR3 contains 13 residues. The germline V gene encodes CDR1 MGHDK and CDR2 SYGVNS. This chain's CDR3 is CASSELGNTEAFF. The CDR3 DNA follows: TGTGCCAGCAGTGAATTAGGGAACACTGAAGCTTTCTTT.

As to this clone: Distinct nucleotide sequences in the sample also encode this CDR3. The genes are TRBV27 and TRBJ1-1; D perhaps matches TRBD1 (5 bases). CDR1 and CDR2 from the germline V gene are MNHEY and SMNVEV (reference sequence). This CDR3 region has 13 residues. With 5 bases removed from V and 1 base from J, the gap between germline ends came to 8 bases. CDR3 sequence: CASSLQENTEAFF. DNA of the CDR3: TGTGCCAGCAGTCTACAGGAGAACACTGAAGCTTTCTTT.

The J gene is TRBJ1-4, the V gene TRBV10-3, with a possible D match to TRBD1 (6 bases). There are 13 residues in the CDR3. V was clipped by 7 bases and J by 2 bases, with 8 bases between them. CDR1 is ENHRY, CDR2 SYGVKD, per germline. As DNA, the CDR3 is TGTGCCATCAAGGGGGGGACTAATGAAAAACTGTTTTTT. Translated: CAIKGGTNEKLFF.

This clone was counted once. The chain is built from TRBV28 and TRBJ2-7; a weak D match, TRBD1 (6 bases). This CDR3 has 12 amino acids. The V and J ends lost 7 bases and 4 bases respectively, with 11 bases between them. Germline V gene data show CDR1 as MDHEN and CDR2 as SYDVKM. CDR3 sequence reads: CASKSQGYEQYF. The CDR3 DNA follows: TGTGCCAGCAAATCACAGGGTTACGAGCAGTACTTC.

The chain links TRBV4-1 to TRBJ2-5; unclear D gene. The CDR3 totals 13 residues. Germline-derived CDR1 and CDR2 are MGHRA and YSYEKL. With 1 base removed from V and 4 bases from J, the gap between germline ends came to 7 bases. CDR3 in DNA: TGCGCCAGCAGCCAAGGTTTTTCAGAGACCCAGTACTTC. Translating it yields CASSQGFSETQYF.

The gene calls are TRBV6-1 and TRBJ2-7, with a possible D match to TRBD2 (6 bases). The CDR3 spans 16 residues. The germline V gene has CDR1 MNHNS and CDR2 SASEGT. The ends were cut back, 4 bases at V and 0 bases at J, with 16 bases in the middle. The CDR3 DNA is TGTGCCAGCAGTGCCCGTGTGGGAGGTAGCTCCTACGAGCAGTACTTC. Translated, it gives CASSARVGGSSYEQYF.

This chain joins TRBV19 and TRBJ1-1, with a weak D call TRBD1 (5 bases). The germline V and J ends were trimmed by 9 bases and 1 base, with 12 bases remaining between them. Germline V gene lookup returns CDR1 LNHDA and CDR2 SQIVND (reference sequence). This CDR3 contains 13 residues. In DNA, the CDR3 is TGTGCCAGCCTCCCCCAGGGGAACACTGAAGCTTTCTTT. Protein product: CASLPQGNTEAFF.

This chain connects TRBV9 to TRBJ1-4; D gene unclear. Germline V lookup: CDR1 SGDLS, CDR2 YYNGEE. The V end was cut by 3 bases, the J end by 0 bases, with 9 bases between. The CDR3 is 15 amino acids. Here the CDR3 DNA reads TGTGCCAGCAGCGCCGGAGAACCAACTAATGAAAAACTGTTTTTT. Translation gives CASSAGEPTNEKLFF. Supplemented by reference TRBV9 and TRBJ1-4, the full variable domain reads DSGVTQTPKHLITATGQRVTLRCSPRSGDLSVYWYQQSLDQGLQFLIQYYNGEERAKGNILERFSAQQFPDLHSELNLSSLELGDSALYFCASSAGEPTNEKLFFGSGTQLSVL.

The gene calls are TRBV19 and TRBJ2-3, with D perhaps TRBD1 (8 bases). V was trimmed by 7 bases and J by 2 bases, leaving 19 bases between them. This CDR3 has 16 residues. Per the germline V gene, CDR1 is LNHDA and CDR2 is SQIVND (reference sequence). The CDR3 loop is CASTSGGGGPTDTQYF. CDR3 DNA: TGTGCCAGTACCTCAGGGGGCGGGGGACCCACAGATACGCAGTATTTT.

V is TRBV27 and J is TRBJ2-3, with unresolved D. Between the trimmed V and J ends, which lost 0 bases and 1 base, there was a span of 14 bases. The V gene's germline CDR1 is MNHEY and CDR2 SMNVEV (reference sequence). The CDR3 contains 17 residues. The CDR3 here is CASSLSPSPQGTDTQYF. For the CDR3, the DNA is TGTGCCAGCAGTTTATCCCCCTCGCCTCAAGGCACAGATACGCAGTATTTT.

The sample holds a few counts of this clone. The V gene is TRBV9, the J gene TRBJ1-1, with D possibly matching TRBD1 (5 bases). The CDR3 has 12 residues. Trimming left V 0 bases short and J 11 bases short, with 11 bases between. Germline V gene lookup returns CDR1 SGDLS and CDR2 YYNGEE. CDR3 in amino acids: CASSVGGGDAFF. CDR3 DNA: TGTGCCAGCAGCGTAGGGGGAGGGGACGCTTTCTTT.

The rearrangement joins TRBV19 to TRBJ1-5; 7 bases map to TRBD1. The CDR3 is 15 amino acids. Germline V gives CDR1 LNHDA, CDR2 SQIVND (reference sequence). The ends lost 4 bases at V and 3 bases at J; junction bases unmatched: 6. The CDR3 reads CASSTRDSLNQPQHF. The CDR3 nucleotides are TGTGCCAGTAGTACACGGGACAGCCTCAATCAGCCCCAGCATTTT.

V gene TRBV6-1 combines with J gene TRBJ2-7, with TRBD2 matching 7 bases. Germline trimming cut 5 bases from V and 0 bases from J; bases unmatched to any gene: 7. The CDR3 contains 15 residues. Germline V gene lookup returns CDR1 MNHNS and CDR2 SASEGT. The CDR3 protein is CASSHRDYSSYEQYF. CDR3 coding DNA: TGTGCCAGCAGTCACCGGGACTACAGCTCCTACGAGCAGTACTTC.

Points on this clone: Other nucleotide sequences in the sample specify the same CDR3. V gene TRBV4-1 combines with J gene TRBJ2-7, with TRBD1 matching over 8 bases. Germline V gene lookup returns CDR1 MGHRA and CDR2 YSYEKL. Unmatched junction bases numbered 3, after V lost 1 base and J lost 4 bases. The CDR3 is made up of 14 amino acids. In DNA form, the CDR3 reads TGCGCCAGCAGCCAAGGACAGGGGAATTACGAGCAGTACTTC. This translates into CASSQGQGNYEQYF.

The table lists this clone with a count of one. The rearrangement uses TRBV14 and TRBJ2-1; 8 bases align to TRBD2. The junction had 4 bases not matched to a gene; V was cut back by 0 bases and J by 6 bases. There are 15 residues in the CDR3. From germline, CDR1 is SGHDN and CDR2 FVKESK. The CDR3 DNA follows: TGTGCCAGCAGCCAAGATTATAGCGGGGCCAATGAGCAGTTCTTC. Its protein product is CASSQDYSGANEQFF.

V gene TRBV7-8 combines with J gene TRBJ2-3, with a weak D call TRBD2 (5 bases). CDR1 and CDR2 (germline): SGHVS, FQNEAQ. V was pared by 2 bases and J by 5 bases, with 11 bases between. This CDR3 has 14 residues. DNA for the CDR3: TGTGCCAGCAGCTTAAGTCCCGGAGGAGATACGCAGTATTTT. It translates to CASSLSPGGDTQYF. The whole variable domain, filled in from reference TRBV7-8 and TRBJ2-3, reads GAGVSQSPRYKVAKRGQDVALRCDPISGHVSLFWYQQALGQGPEFLTYFQNEAQLDKSGLPSDRFFAERPEGSVSTLKIQRTQQEDSAVYLCASSLSPGGDTQYFGPGTRLTVL.